The 28 T cell receptor beta chains reported below all come from one sample, sequenced in a study of shared clonotypes between healthy human individuals. Measured with immunoSEQ multiplex PCR; TCRdb has only the in-frame clones, and not every one. In the table there are some 2,500,000 clones, around 90% of which are singletons. Sequenced sample: naive CD4+ T cells from PBMCs. Subset of the sample: CD45RA+ positively selected. Receptor source: a man between 18 and 29 years old in good health. Some clones in this sample may be carry-over from other donors' samples.

This clone was observed a single time. The same CDR3 is also encoded by other DNA sequences in this sample. The rearrangement joins TRBV7-9 to TRBJ1-1; D unclear. CDR1 SEHNR and CDR2 FQNEAQ come from the germline V gene (reference sequence). The CDR3 has 13 amino acids. V shed 2 bases and J shed 0 bases, with 4 bases lying between them. This CDR3 is CASSLSMNTEAFF. Here the CDR3 DNA reads TGTGCCAGCAGCTTATCTATGAACACTGAAGCTTTCTTT.

The chain recombines TRBV5-6 with TRBJ2-2; 8 bases map to TRBD1. The V and J ends lost 2 bases and 6 bases, in that order; junction bases with no gene match: 12. This CDR3 spans 17 amino acids. Germline CDR1 SGHDT, CDR2 YYEEEE. The CDR3 DNA reads TGTGCCAGCAGCTTAGGAGCAGTCGGACAGGGTCCCGGGGAGCTGTTTTTT. It specifies CASSLGAVGQGPGELFF.

Worth noting for this clone: A much larger clone lies one base from this, so it may be a read error. Other DNA sequences in this specimen translate into the identical CDR3. The rearrangement joins TRBV5-1 to TRBJ1-1; unclear D gene. CDR1 is SGHRS, CDR2 YFSETQ, per germline. V was pared by 0 bases and J by 1 base, with 7 bases between. CDR3 length equals 14 residues. The CDR3 nucleotides are TGCGCCAGCAGCTTGGGAACAGCGAACACTGAAGCTTTCTTT. Amino acids: CASSLGTANTEAFF.

The genes are TRBV27 and TRBJ2-7, with 11 bases aligning to TRBD1. After removal of 3 bases from V and 6 bases from J, the junction contained 7 bases not matched to a gene. Per the germline V gene, CDR1 is MNHEY and CDR2 is SMNVEV (reference sequence). The CDR3 spans 15 residues. CDR3 region: CASSFSSGTGGEQYF. The CDR3 nucleotides are TGTGCCAGCAGTTTTTCCTCCGGGACAGGGGGCGAGCAGTACTTC.

The chain recombines TRBV7-8 with TRBJ1-3; 9 positions match TRBD1. The CDR3 totals 20 residues. The J segment lost 3 bases and the V segment lost 1 base, leaving 16 bases of the junction unmatched. CDR1 and CDR2 (germline): SGHVS, FQNEAQ. The CDR3 nucleotides are TGTGCCAGCAGCTTAGATTTCGGGACAGGGAATTTGGGGCTTGGAAACACCATATATTTT. Translated, it gives CASSLDFGTGNLGLGNTIYF.

CDR3 nucleotides: TGCGCCAGCAGCTTCGCCGGGACAACCCAAGAGACCCAGTACTTC. It translates to CASSFAGTTQETQYF. This chain uses TRBV5-1 with TRBJ2-5; D is possibly TRBD1 (6 bases). Germline assignment: CDR1 SGHRS and CDR2 YFSETQ. Trimming took 2 bases from V and 1 from J, leaving 12 bases between them. The CDR3 runs to 15 residues.

The chain employs TRBV7-3 and TRBJ1-5, with D possibly TRBD1 on 5 matching bases. The CDR3 consists of 16 residues. From germline, CDR1 is SGHTA and CDR2 FQGTGA. Between the trimmed V and J ends, which lost 5 bases and 5 bases, there was a span of 19 bases. The CDR3 coding sequence is TGTGCCAGCAGCACAAGACGTGGGACGGTAGATCAGCCCCAGCATTTT. Encoded protein: CASSTRRGTVDQPQHF. Drawing the rest from reference TRBV7-3 and TRBJ1-5, the complete variable domain is GAGVSQTPSNKVTEKGKYVELRCDPISGHTALYWYRQSLGQGPEFLIYFQGTGAADDSGLPNDRFFAVRPEGSVSTLKIQRTERGDSAVYLCASSTRRGTVDQPQHFGDGTRLSIL.

The CDR3 region is CASRTAYINRGYTF. CDR3 in DNA: TGCGCCAGTAGGACAGCCTATATCAATCGTGGCTACACCTTC. The V gene is TRBV5-1, the J gene TRBJ1-2, with a possible D match to TRBD1 (6 bases). Germline V gene data show CDR1 as SGHRS and CDR2 as YFSETQ. The CDR3 covers 14 residues. Trimming took 8 bases from V and 7 from J, leaving 21 bases between them. Full variable domain (outside the CDR3, taken from reference TRBV5-1 and TRBJ1-2): KAGVTQTPRYLIKTRGQQVTLSCSPISGHRSVSWYQQTPGQGLQFLFEYFSETQRNKGNFPGRFSGRQFSNSRSEMNVSTLELGDSALYLCASRTAYINRGYTFGSGTRLTVV.

This clone was counted a single time. This CDR3 is CSVAPAGGAGGYTF. In DNA form, the CDR3 reads TGCAGCGTTGCCCCAGCAGGGGGCGCTGGGGGCTACACCTTC. The chain joins TRBV29-1 to TRBJ1-2; 8 positions agree with TRBD1. With 4 bases clipped from V and 8 bases from J, the junction kept 12 bases outside the gene matches. From germline, CDR1 is SQVTM and CDR2 ANQGSEA. The CDR3 runs to 14 residues.

As for this clone: In the same sample, other DNA sequences code for this CDR3. The chain carries TRBV5-1 and TRBJ2-7; TRBD2 aligns across 11 bases. Germline V gene sequence: CDR1 SGHRS, CDR2 YFSETQ. The V segment lost 3 bases and the J segment 3 bases; nucleotides outside the gene matches: 2. The CDR3 runs to 14 residues. CDR3 loop: CASSSGTSGYEQYF. For the CDR3, the DNA is TGCGCCAGCAGCTCCGGGACTAGCGGCTACGAGCAGTACTTC.

J is TRBJ2-1 and V is TRBV10-3; D is unresolved. Germline V gene sequence: CDR1 ENHRY, CDR2 SYGVKD. The CDR3 spans 14 residues. V lost 0 bases and J 9 bases, leaving 12 bases between the germline ends. CDR3 nucleotide sequence: TGTGCCATCAGTGAGTCGAATTTTTACGGTGAGCAGTTCTTC. It is translated as CAISESNFYGEQFF.

In this sample, this clone turned up once. This chain uses TRBV5-5 with TRBJ1-5; D is undetermined. The CDR3 has 14 residues. The germline V gene encodes CDR1 SGHKS and CDR2 YYEKEE (reference sequence). Trimming took 5 bases from V and 5 from J, leaving 14 bases between them. The CDR3 DNA sequence: TGTGCCAGCAGTTCTGACATCCGGGATCAGCCCCAGCATTTT. Its protein is CASSSDIRDQPQHF.

J is TRBJ2-5 and V is TRBV7-6; D possibly corresponds to TRBD2 (5 bases). The V gene's germline CDR1 is SGHVS and CDR2 FNYEAQ. The V gene lost 0 bases and the J gene lost 5 bases, with 10 bases spanning the gap. This CDR3 is 14 amino acids long. The CDR3 DNA reads as TGTGCCAGCAGCTTAGCCGAGGGCCAGGAGACCCAGTACTTC. Residues: CASSLAEGQETQYF.

The chain is built from TRBV29-1 and TRBJ2-1, with 7 nucleotides matching TRBD1. V trimming: 5 bases; J trimming: 10 bases; junction bases outside the gene matches: 5. The CDR3 covers 11 residues. Germline loops: CDR1 SQVTM, CDR2 ANQGSEA. CDR3 in DNA: TGCAGCGTTCCAGGGGGAGAGGAGCAGTTCTTC. Translated: CSVPGGEEQFF.

The chain is built from TRBV19 and TRBJ2-7, with TRBD1 identical over 7 bases. There are 15 residues in the CDR3. The junction had 5 bases not matched to a gene; V was cut back by 3 bases and J by 0 bases. CDR1 is LNHDA, CDR2 SQIVND, per germline (reference sequence). Written as DNA, the CDR3 is TGTGCCAGTAGTATCCTGAACAGGGGCTCCTACGAGCAGTACTTC. Protein sequence: CASSILNRGSYEQYF.

The CDR3 spells CASSLPGVFASYEQYF. The CDR3 nucleotides read TGTGCCAGCAGCCTCCCAGGGGTGTTTGCCTCCTACGAGCAGTACTTC. This rearrangement joins TRBV7-9 to TRBJ2-7, with D perhaps matching TRBD1 (6 bases). V was cut by 5 bases and J by 0 bases, with 17 bases left in between. Germline V lookup: CDR1 SEHNR, CDR2 FQNEAQ (reference sequence). This CDR3 comprises 16 residues.

The chain is built from TRBV5-1 and TRBJ2-7; TRBD1 might be the D (6 bases). The CDR3 loop spans 14 amino acids. The V gene's germline CDR1 is SGHRS and CDR2 YFSETQ. Trimming took 3 bases from V and 2 from J, leaving 12 bases between them. Written as DNA, the CDR3 is TGCGCCAGCAGCTCCGGACAGTCTACCTACGAGCAGTACTTC. Amino acid sequence: CASSSGQSTYEQYF.

The gene calls are TRBV18 and TRBJ2-7; D is ambiguous. This CDR3 spans 15 amino acids. Germline V gene data show CDR1 as KGHSH and CDR2 as LQKENI. The V end lost 6 bases, the J end lost 2 bases, and 17 bases lay between the germline ends. In DNA form, the CDR3 reads TGTGCCAGCTCCCCGATGAATGGCAGCCCCTACGAGCAGTACTTC. As protein: CASSPMNGSPYEQYF. Full variable domain (outside the CDR3, taken from reference TRBV18 and TRBJ2-7): NAGVMQNPRHLVRRRGQEARLRCSPMKGHSHVYWYRQLPEEGLKFMVYLQKENIIDESGMPKERFSAEFPKEGPSILRIQQVVRGDSAAYFCASSPMNGSPYEQYFGPGTRLTVT.

The V gene is TRBV2, the J gene TRBJ2-3; D is tentatively TRBD1 or TRBD2 (5 bases each). V dropped 6 bases and J dropped 2 bases, with 15 bases sitting between them. The CDR3 has 15 residues. The germline gives CDR1 SNHLY, CDR2 FYNNEI. For the CDR3, the DNA is TGTGCCAGCAGGGCCGGGACGGTCGACACAGATACGCAGTATTTT. It yields the protein CASRAGTVDTDTQYF.

The chain uses TRBV7-2 and TRBJ2-3, with TRBD2 matching over 9 bases. This CDR3 region has 15 residues. From germline, CDR1 is SGHTA and CDR2 FQGNSA. The V and J ends lost 7 bases and 0 bases, in that order; junction bases with no gene match: 5. The CDR3 nucleotides are TGTGCCAGCATCACCGGGACTAGCAGCACAGATACGCAGTATTTT. This gives the protein CASITGTSSTDTQYF.

The CDR3 reads CASSNRGPYNEQFF. In nucleotides, the CDR3 is TGCGCCAGCAGCAACAGGGGTCCATACAATGAGCAGTTCTTC. The chain recombines TRBV5-1 with TRBJ2-1; 7 bases are shared with TRBD1. Germline V gives CDR1 SGHRS, CDR2 YFSETQ. With V trimmed by 4 bases and J by 4 bases, 5 bases remained unmatched. The CDR3 covers 14 residues.

The chain combines TRBV18 with TRBJ2-1, with 12 bases fitting TRBD2. V lost 3 bases and J lost 7; bases outside the gene matches: 4. The CDR3 is 15 residues long. Germline V gives CDR1 KGHSH, CDR2 LQKENI. The CDR3 DNA sequence: TGTGCCAGCTCACCGAGCACTAGCGGGAGGAATGAGCAGTTCTTC. Protein: CASSPSTSGRNEQFF.

The chain couples TRBV28 to TRBJ2-7; 13 bases agree with TRBD2. The CDR3 runs to 19 residues. Trimming at V came to 9 bases and at J to 4 bases, leaving 21 bases not matched to a gene. Germline V lookup: CDR1 MDHEN, CDR2 SYDVKM. The CDR3: CARPTPTSGRYLALYEQYF. The CDR3 region has the DNA TGTGCCAGGCCCACCCCGACTAGCGGGAGGTACCTAGCCCTGTACGAGCAGTACTTC. The full variable domain, its missing parts supplied by reference TRBV28 and TRBJ2-7, is DVKVTQSSRYLVKRTGEKVFLECVQDMDHENMFWYRQDPGLGLRLIYFSYDVKMKEKGDIPEGYSVSREKKERFSLILESASTNQTSMYLCARPTPTSGRYLALYEQYFGPGTRLTVT.

As DNA, the CDR3 is TGTGCCAGCACCGGGACAGCGGGGGGCTACACCTTC. Its protein product is CASTGTAGGYTF. The V call is TRBV28, the J call TRBJ1-2; 7 bases are shared with TRBD1. Looked up from germline, CDR1 is MDHEN and CDR2 is SYDVKM. The CDR3 runs to 12 residues. J was trimmed by 8 bases and V by 7 bases; bases with no gene match: 7.

This chain links TRBV4-1 with TRBJ1-1, with a tentative D call TRBD1 (5 bases). This CDR3 spans 11 amino acids. Per the germline V gene, CDR1 is MGHRA and CDR2 is YSYEKL. Trimming removed 7 bases from V and 8 bases from J, with 11 bases in between. The CDR3 sequence: CASMGHLEAFF. The CDR3 bases are TGCGCCAGCATGGGGCACCTCGAAGCTTTCTTT.

The V gene is TRBV28, the J gene TRBJ1-4; weak D call: TRBD1 (5 bases). V lost 7 bases and J lost 6, with 15 bases in between. The germline V gene encodes CDR1 MDHEN and CDR2 SYDVKM. The CDR3 is 14 residues long. The CDR3 DNA follows: TGTGCCAGCAAAGTCGGGACCTCCCATGAAAAACTGTTTTTT. It codes for CASKVGTSHEKLFF. Full variable domain (outside the CDR3, taken from reference TRBV28 and TRBJ1-4): DVKVTQSSRYLVKRTGEKVFLECVQDMDHENMFWYRQDPGLGLRLIYFSYDVKMKEKGDIPEGYSVSREKKERFSLILESASTNQTSMYLCASKVGTSHEKLFFGSGTQLSVL.

This clone came up once. The V call is TRBV7-2, the J call TRBJ2-7, with 10 bases fitting TRBD2. The CDR3 has 17 amino acids. Trimming took 1 base from V and 6 from J; bases not matched to a gene: 12. The V gene's germline CDR1 is SGHTA and CDR2 FQGNSA. In DNA form, the CDR3 reads TGTGCCAGCAGCTTAGTGGGCCTTGGAGCGGGAGGGGCCGAGCAGTACTTC. The encoded protein is CASSLVGLGAGGAEQYF.

The V and J genes are TRBV7-9 and TRBJ2-5; 8 bases are a match to TRBD1. From germline, CDR1 is SEHNR and CDR2 FQNEAQ (reference sequence). The V gene end was trimmed by 5 bases and the J gene end by 1 base; junction bases not matched to a gene: 6. The CDR3 extends over 15 amino acids. The CDR3 here is CASSPGQGPQETQYF. CDR3 sequence (DNA): TGTGCCAGCAGCCCCGGACAGGGTCCCCAAGAGACCCAGTACTTC.